Listed below are T cell receptor beta chains from one sample, sequenced in a study of T cells after yellow fever vaccination. Using its own MiXCR run on the 5' RACE reads, TCRdb lists one record per CDR3 protein. The data show 340,000 or so distinct CDR3 sequences, 12% seen once. The source was CD4+ T cells sorted from PBMCs, collected 15 days after the yellow fever booster vaccination. The receptors come from a young man who received the YFV17D yellow fever vaccine. CDR3s include the opening cysteine and the closing phenylalanine or tryptophan. D genes are given only for firm matches. A row's size may be missing; if present it is once, few, many or a size class.

TRBJ2-1,TRBV30,TRBD1,few,TGTGCCTGGAGTGTAGGGACAGGGGTTGACAATGAGCAGTTCTTC,CAWSVGTGVDNEQFF
TRBJ1-2,TRBV7-2,-,many,TGTGCCAGCAGCCCGGACAGAAACTATGGCTACACCTTC,CASSPDRNYGYTF
TRBJ2-5,TRBV5-1,-,few,TGCGCCAGCAGCTCTTGGACAGCAAGAGAGACCCAGTACTTC,CASSSWTARETQYF
TRBJ2-2,TRBV4-3,TRBD2,few,TGCGCCAGCAGCCTATACCCCGGGGGGGCAGTCGGGGAGCTGTTTTTT,CASSLYPGGAVGELFF
TRBJ2-5,TRBV30,-,few,TGTGCCTGGAACGGCGGCCAAGAGACCCAGTACTTC,CAWNGGQETQYF
TRBJ2-3,TRBV6-5,-,-,TGTGCCAGCAGCAGGGACTTTTCCTCCACAGATACGCAGTATTTT,CASSRDFSSTDTQYF
TRBJ2-6,TRBV5-6,-,-,TGTGCCAGCAGTCTCCCAGACGGTGGGTCGACTGGGGCCAACGTCCTGACTTTC,CASSLPDGGSTGANVLTF
TRBJ1-4,TRBV7-9,-,-,TGTGCCAGCAGCTTAATATCCCCTAGGACGGAACTGTTTTTT,CASSLISPRTELFF
TRBJ2-3,TRBV27,-,many,TGTGCCAGCAGTCGTATAAGAGTACTAAGCACAGATACGCAGTATTTT,CASSRIRVLSTDTQYF
TRBJ2-4,TRBV6-2/TRBV6-3,-,-,TGTGCCAGCGGGGGGGCCTACATTCAGTACTTC,CASGGAYIQYF
TRBJ1-4,TRBV9,TRBD1,-,TGTGCCAGCAGCGAAGGACAGGGGCCTGCAACTAATGAAAAACTGTTTTTT,CASSEGQGPATNEKLFF
TRBJ2-3,TRBV5-1,TRBD2,-,TGCGCCAGCAGCGTCCTAGCGGGCACAGATACGCAGTATTTT,CASSVLAGTDTQYF
TRBJ2-3,TRBV5-1,-,many,TGCGCCAGCAGCATCACCGGGCCAGATACGCAGTATTTT,CASSITGPDTQYF
TRBJ2-1,TRBV20-1,TRBD2,few,TGCAGTGCTCGGGGGACTAGCTCCTACAATGAGCAGTTCTTC,CSARGTSSYNEQFF
TRBJ1-2,TRBV4-3,-,-,TGCGCCAGCAGCCAAGAGGGGGTCGGGAGCCGGATTCGGGGCTACACCTTC,CASSQEGVGSRIRGYTF
TRBJ2-2,TRBV2,-,-,TGTGCCAGCAGTCGTAACAGGGCTGGGGAGCTGTTTTTT,CASSRNRAGELFF
TRBJ2-7,TRBV25-1,TRBD2,-,TGTGCCAGTGGAATAAGCGGGGGGGACCTCGGCGAGCAGTACTTC,CASGISGGDLGEQYF
TRBJ2-5,TRBV24-1,-,many,TGTGCCACCAGTGATTTCGGAGAGACCCAGTACTTC,CATSDFGETQYF
TRBJ1-4,TRBV5-1,-,many,TGCGCCAGCAGCTTCTCCGGGACGCCGAATGAAAAACTGTTTTTT,CASSFSGTPNEKLFF
TRBJ2-1,TRBV2,TRBD2,-,TGTGCCAGCAGTCAAGCGGGGGGGATCTACAATGAGCAGTTCTTC,CASSQAGGIYNEQFF
TRBJ2-3,TRBV25-1,-,-,TGTGCCAGCAGTGAATCCCGTCGCGCAGATACGCAGTATTTT,CASSESRRADTQYF
TRBJ2-2,TRBV6-2/TRBV6-3,-,few,TGTGCCAGCAGGAGGGTCGGGGAGCTGTTTTTT,CASRRVGELFF
TRBJ2-4,TRBV3-1,-,few,TGTGCCAGCAGCCCGGGATGGCTAGCCAAAAACATTCAGTACTTC,CASSPGWLAKNIQYF
TRBJ1-2,TRBV5-1,-,-,TGCGCCAGCAGCTTGGGACAGCTGGACTATGGCTACACCTTC,CASSLGQLDYGYTF
TRBJ2-2,TRBV4-1,-,few,TGCGCCAGCAGCCAACCAAAAGGGGGTTTCACCGGGGAGCTGTTTTTT,CASSQPKGGFTGELFF
TRBJ2-1,TRBV11-2,TRBD2,many,TGTGCCAGCAGCTACTCGGGACTAGCGGGGGTAAATGAGCAGTTCTTC,CASSYSGLAGVNEQFF
TRBJ2-3,TRBV4-3,-,-,TGCGCCAGCAGCCAAGAATGGGCTAGCGATAGCACAGATACGCAGTATTTT,CASSQEWASDSTDTQYF
TRBJ2-6,TRBV5-6,TRBD1,-,TGTGCCAGCAGCTCATCGAGACAGGGCACCAACGTCCTGACTTTC,CASSSSRQGTNVLTF
TRBJ2-3,TRBV6-1,TRBD2,-,TGTGCCAGCAGTGAACTAGGGACTATAACCACAGATACGCAGTATTTT,CASSELGTITTDTQYF
TRBJ2-7,TRBV5-1,-,many,TGCGCCAGCAGCGTTGGGGTGGGGGGCCCCGACGAGCAGTACTTC,CASSVGVGGPDEQYF
TRBJ2-3,TRBV7-3,TRBD1,-,TGTGCCAGCAGCTTCGGACAGGGTCGCACAGATACGCAGTATTTT,CASSFGQGRTDTQYF
TRBJ2-2,TRBV7-2,-,many,TGTGCCAGCAGCTTAGGGGGAAACACCGGGGAGCTGTTTTTT,CASSLGGNTGELFF
TRBJ2-1,TRBV7-3,TRBD2,-,TGTGCCAGCAGCTTAAGCCCGCCATGGGGCGGGGGGGGTCAGTTCTTC,CASSLSPPWGGGGQFF
TRBJ1-5,TRBV7-2,-,many,TGTGCCAGCAGCTTTGCAGTGAGCAATCAGCCCCAGCATTTT,CASSFAVSNQPQHF
TRBJ2-1,TRBV4-2,TRBD2,-,TGTGCCAGCAGCCCCCCTAGCGGCTATAGCTCCTACAATGAGCAGTTCTTC,CASSPPSGYSSYNEQFF
TRBJ2-7,TRBV5-1,TRBD2,few,TGCGCCAGCAGTCGGGAGGTAATTTCCTACGAGCAGTACTTC,CASSREVISYEQYF
TRBJ2-1,TRBV5-1,-,-,TGCGCCAGCAGCTTGAATCGGGGGGCGAATGAGCAGTTCTTC,CASSLNRGANEQFF
TRBJ2-1,TRBV6-4,TRBD1,-,TGTGCCAGCAGTGTGGACAGGAACTCCGATGAGCAGTTCTTC,CASSVDRNSDEQFF
TRBJ2-5,TRBV20-1,-,-,TGCAGTGCTCCCAGGTTCCGCGGGGAGACCCAGTACTTC,CSAPRFRGETQYF
TRBJ1-2,TRBV5-5,-,-,TGTGCCAGCAGCTTGGCCGGGGTTCGTAACTATGGCTACACCTTC,CASSLAGVRNYGYTF
TRBJ1-6,TRBV7-2,-,many,TGTGCCAGCAGCCTGCGCTCCGTGGGGTCCTATAATTCACCCCTCCACTTT,CASSLRSVGSYNSPLHF